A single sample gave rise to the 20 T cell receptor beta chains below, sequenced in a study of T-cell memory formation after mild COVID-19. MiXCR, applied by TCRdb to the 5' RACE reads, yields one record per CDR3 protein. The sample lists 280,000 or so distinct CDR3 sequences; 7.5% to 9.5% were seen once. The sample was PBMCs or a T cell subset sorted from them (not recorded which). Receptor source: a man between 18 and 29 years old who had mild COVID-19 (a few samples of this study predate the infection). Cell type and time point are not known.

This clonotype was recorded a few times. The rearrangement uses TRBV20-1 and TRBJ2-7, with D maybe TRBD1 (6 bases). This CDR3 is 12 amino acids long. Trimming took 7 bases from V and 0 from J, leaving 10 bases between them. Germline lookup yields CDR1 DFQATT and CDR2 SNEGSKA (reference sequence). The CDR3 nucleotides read TGCAGTGGCACAGGGAGCTCCTACGAGCAGTACTTC. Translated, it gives CSGTGSSYEQYF.

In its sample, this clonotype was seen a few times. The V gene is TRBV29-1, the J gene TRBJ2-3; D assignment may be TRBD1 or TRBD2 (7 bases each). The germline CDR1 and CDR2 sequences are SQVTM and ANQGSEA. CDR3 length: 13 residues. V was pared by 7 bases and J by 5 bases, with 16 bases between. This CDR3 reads CSAEGRGQDTQYF. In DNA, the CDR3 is TGCAGCGCCGAGGGGAGGGGGCAAGATACGCAGTATTTT.

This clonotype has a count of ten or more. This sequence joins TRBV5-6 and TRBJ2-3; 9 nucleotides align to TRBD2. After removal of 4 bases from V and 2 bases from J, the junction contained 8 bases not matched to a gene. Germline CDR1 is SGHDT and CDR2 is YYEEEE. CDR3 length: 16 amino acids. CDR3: CASSLRLAGTTDTQYF. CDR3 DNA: TGTGCCAGCAGCCTGAGGCTAGCGGGGACCACAGATACGCAGTATTTT.

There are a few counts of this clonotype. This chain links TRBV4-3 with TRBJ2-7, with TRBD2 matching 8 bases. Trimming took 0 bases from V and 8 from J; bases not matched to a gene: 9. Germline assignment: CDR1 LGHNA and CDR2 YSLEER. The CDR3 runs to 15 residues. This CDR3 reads CASSQDAERGPKQYV. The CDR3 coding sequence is TGCGCCAGCAGCCAAGATGCGGAGCGGGGGCCGAAGCAGTACGTC.

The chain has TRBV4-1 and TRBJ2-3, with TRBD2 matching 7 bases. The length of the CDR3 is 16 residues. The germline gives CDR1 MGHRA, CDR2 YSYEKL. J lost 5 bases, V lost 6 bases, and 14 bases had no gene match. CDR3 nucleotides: TGCGCCAGCAGACCCCTTGGGGGGGGGGAAGAAGATACGCAGTATTTT. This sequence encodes CASRPLGGGEEDTQYF.

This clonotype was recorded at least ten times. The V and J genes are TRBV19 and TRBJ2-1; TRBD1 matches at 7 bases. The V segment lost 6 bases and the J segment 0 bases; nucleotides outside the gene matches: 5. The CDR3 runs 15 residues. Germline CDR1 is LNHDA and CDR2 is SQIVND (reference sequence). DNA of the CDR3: TGTGCCAGTAGCCCCAGGGGGTACTCCTACAATGAGCAGTTCTTC. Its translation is CASSPRGYSYNEQFF.

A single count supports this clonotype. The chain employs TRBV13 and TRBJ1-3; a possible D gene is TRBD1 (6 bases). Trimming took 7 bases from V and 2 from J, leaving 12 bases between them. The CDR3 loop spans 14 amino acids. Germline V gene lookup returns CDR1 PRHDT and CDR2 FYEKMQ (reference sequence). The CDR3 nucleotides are TGTGCCAGCATAGCGGCAGGGGCTGGAAACACCATATATTTT. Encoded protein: CASIAAGAGNTIYF.

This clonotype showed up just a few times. The CDR3 DNA is TGTGCCAGCAGCCAGGATCCCGGGACAGGCGTGACCGGGGAGCTGTTTTTT. This translates into CASSQDPGTGVTGELFF. V usage is TRBV6-2 or TRBV6-3 and J usage is TRBJ2-2; 8 nucleotides line up with TRBD1. Germline V CDR1 and CDR2: MNHEY, SVGEGT. The CDR3 extends over 17 amino acids. V lost 6 bases to trimming and J lost 5 bases; unmatched junction nucleotides: 14.

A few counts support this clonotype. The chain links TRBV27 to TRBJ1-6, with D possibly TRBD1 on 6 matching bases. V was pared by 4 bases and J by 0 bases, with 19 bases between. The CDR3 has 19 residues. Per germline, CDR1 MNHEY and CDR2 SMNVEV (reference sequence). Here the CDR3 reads CASSSGRGTYSSYNSPLHF. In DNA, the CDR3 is TGTGCCAGCAGTTCCGGACGCGGGACATACAGCTCCTATAATTCACCCCTCCACTTT.

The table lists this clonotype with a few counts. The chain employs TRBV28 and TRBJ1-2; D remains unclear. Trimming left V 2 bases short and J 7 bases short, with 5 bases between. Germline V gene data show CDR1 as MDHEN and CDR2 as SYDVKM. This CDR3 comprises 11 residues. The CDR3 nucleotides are TGTGCCAGCAGTTTACAAAGTGGCTACACCTTC. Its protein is CASSLQSGYTF.

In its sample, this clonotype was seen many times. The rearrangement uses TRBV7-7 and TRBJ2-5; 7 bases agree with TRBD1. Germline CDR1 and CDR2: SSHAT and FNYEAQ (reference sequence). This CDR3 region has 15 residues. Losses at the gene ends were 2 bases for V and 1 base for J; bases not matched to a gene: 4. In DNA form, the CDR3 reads TGTGCCAGCAGCTTAAATAGGGGGCCCCAAGAGACCCAGTACTTC. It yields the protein CASSLNRGPQETQYF. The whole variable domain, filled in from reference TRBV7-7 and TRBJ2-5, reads GAGVSQSPRYKVTKRGQDVTLRCDPISSHATLYWYQQALGQGPEFLTYFNYEAQPDKSGLPSDRFSAERPEGSISTLTIQRTEQRDSAMYRCASSLNRGPQETQYFGPGTRLLVL.

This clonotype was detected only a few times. The CDR3 loop is CASSQDIEGRGYTF. In DNA form, the CDR3 reads TGCGCCAGCAGCCAAGATATTGAGGGCCGCGGCTACACCTTC. This sequence joins TRBV4-3 and TRBJ1-2; no firm D call. V lost 0 bases and J lost 8, with 13 bases in between. The CDR3 spans 14 residues. Germline CDR1 is LGHNA and CDR2 is YSLEER.

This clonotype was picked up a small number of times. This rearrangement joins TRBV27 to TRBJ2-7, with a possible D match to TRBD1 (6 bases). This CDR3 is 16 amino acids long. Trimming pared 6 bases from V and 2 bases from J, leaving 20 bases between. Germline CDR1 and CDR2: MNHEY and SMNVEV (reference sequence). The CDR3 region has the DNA TGTGCCAGCAGCCTGAGGGGCGTAGAGGGGGCCTACGAGCAGTACTTC. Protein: CASSLRGVEGAYEQYF.

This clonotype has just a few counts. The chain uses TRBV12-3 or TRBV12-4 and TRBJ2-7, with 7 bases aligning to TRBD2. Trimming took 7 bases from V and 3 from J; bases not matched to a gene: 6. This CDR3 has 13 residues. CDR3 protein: CASTWGGDYEQYF. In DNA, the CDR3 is TGTGCCAGCACCTGGGGGGGGGACTACGAGCAGTACTTC.

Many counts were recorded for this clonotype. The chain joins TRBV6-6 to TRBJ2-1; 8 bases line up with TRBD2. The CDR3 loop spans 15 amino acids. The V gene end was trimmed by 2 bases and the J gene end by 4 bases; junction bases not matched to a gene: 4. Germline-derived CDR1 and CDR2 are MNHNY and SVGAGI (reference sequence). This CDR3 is CASSYPAGGYNEQFF. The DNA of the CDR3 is TGTGCCAGCAGTTACCCGGCGGGGGGATACAATGAGCAGTTCTTC.

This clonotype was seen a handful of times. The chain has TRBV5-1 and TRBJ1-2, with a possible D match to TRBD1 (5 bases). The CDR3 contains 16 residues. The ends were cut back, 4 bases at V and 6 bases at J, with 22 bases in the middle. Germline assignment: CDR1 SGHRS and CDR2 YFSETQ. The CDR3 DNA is TGCGCCAGCAGCCCCTCGGCGTCGGGGGAATATGATGGCTACACCTTC. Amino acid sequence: CASSPSASGEYDGYTF.

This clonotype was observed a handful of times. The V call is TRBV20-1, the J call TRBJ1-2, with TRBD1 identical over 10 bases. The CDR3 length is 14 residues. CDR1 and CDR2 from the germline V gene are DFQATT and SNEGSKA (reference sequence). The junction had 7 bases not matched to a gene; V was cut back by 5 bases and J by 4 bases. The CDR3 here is CSAPRDRGSYGYTF. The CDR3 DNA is TGCAGTGCTCCCCGGGACAGGGGTTCCTATGGCTACACCTTC.

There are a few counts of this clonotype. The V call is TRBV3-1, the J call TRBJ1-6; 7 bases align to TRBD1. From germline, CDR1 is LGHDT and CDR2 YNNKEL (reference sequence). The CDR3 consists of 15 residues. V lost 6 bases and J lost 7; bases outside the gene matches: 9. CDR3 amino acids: CASRPTGTANSPLHF. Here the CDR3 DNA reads TGTGCCAGCAGACCAACCGGGACAGCGAATTCACCCCTCCACTTT.

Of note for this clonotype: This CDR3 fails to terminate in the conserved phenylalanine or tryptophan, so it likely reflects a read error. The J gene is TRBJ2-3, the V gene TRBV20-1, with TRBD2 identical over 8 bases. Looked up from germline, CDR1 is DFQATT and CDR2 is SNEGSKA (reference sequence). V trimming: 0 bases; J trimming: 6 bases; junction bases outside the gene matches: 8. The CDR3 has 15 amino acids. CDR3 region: CSARDLVRGADTQYY. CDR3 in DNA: TGCAGTGCTAGAGATCTGGTGCGGGGGGCGGATACGCAGTATTAT.

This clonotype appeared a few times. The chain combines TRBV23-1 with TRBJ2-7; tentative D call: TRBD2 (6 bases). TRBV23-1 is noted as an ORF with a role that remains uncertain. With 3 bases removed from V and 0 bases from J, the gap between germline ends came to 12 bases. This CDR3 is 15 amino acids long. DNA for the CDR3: TGCGCCAGCAGTCACTATCGGACTATCTCCTACGAGCAGTACGTC. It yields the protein CASSHYRTISYEQYV.